This T cell receptor (beta chain) was found in a study of T cells in Graves' hyperthyroidism and ophthalmopathy. The wider study: Peripheral blood was taken when the disease was first diagnosed, before any treatment began.

Each diagnosis drew on symptoms, thyroxine, TRAb, thyroid ultrasound and orbital computed tomography findings. Amplification yielded TCR beta CDR3 regions, with RNA transcripts as the source. The HTBI primer set was used in a first-round RT-PCR of the TCR CDR3. Each CDR3 protein gets one entry after TCRdb re-called the multiplex PCR reads with MiXCR. The sample has over 500,000 distinct CDR3 sequences, roughly a sixth seen once. Germline V lookup: CDR1 KGHSH, CDR2 LQKENI. The CDR3 is 17 amino acids. Trimming cost V 4 bases and J 0 bases; bases outside gene matches: 6. Findings and limits, study-wide: Separating ophthalmopathy from stable hyperthyroidism was achieved by a 13 V-J model.

Concerning this clonotype itself: Its matching antigen is unknown.

The chain has TRBV18 and TRBJ2-1; 10 nucleotides align to TRBD2. The sequenced sample was blood. The receptor was isolated from a woman aged 18-29 years with Graves' ophthalmopathy. CDR3 residues: CASSLNSGRSSYNEQFF. The CDR3, as DNA: TGTGCCAGCTCACTCAATAGCGGGAGGAGCTCCTACAATGAGCAGTTCTTC.